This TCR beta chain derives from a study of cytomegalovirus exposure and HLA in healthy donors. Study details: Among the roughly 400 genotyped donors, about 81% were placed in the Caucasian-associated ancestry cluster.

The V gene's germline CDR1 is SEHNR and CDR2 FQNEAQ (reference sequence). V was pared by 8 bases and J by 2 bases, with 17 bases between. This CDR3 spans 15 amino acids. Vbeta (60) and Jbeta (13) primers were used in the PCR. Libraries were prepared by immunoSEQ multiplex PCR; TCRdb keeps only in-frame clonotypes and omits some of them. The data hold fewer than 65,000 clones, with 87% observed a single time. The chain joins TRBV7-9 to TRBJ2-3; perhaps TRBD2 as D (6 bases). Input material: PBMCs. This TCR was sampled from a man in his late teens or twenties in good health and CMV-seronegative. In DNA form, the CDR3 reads TGTGCCAGCTGGCGGTCGGGGGTTCCCACAGATACGCAGTATTTT. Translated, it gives CASWRSGVPTDTQYF.